Shown below are 4 T cell receptor beta chains from a single sample sequenced in a study of T cell responses to AZD1222 COVID-19 vaccine. The method was immunoSEQ multiplex PCR; TCRdb's version includes in-frame clones alone and lacks a portion of them. Of some 170,000 clones listed, approximately 90% are singletons. The starting material was peripheral blood, obtained 28 days after the second AZD1222 dose. These TCRs come from an adult who received the AZD1222 COVID-19 vaccine.

J is TRBJ2-7 and V is TRBV3-1 (or the pseudogene TRBV3-2), with 7 bases that match TRBD1. The CDR3 is 16 amino acids. The V gene's germline CDR1 is LGHDT and CDR2 YNNKEL (reference sequence). Trimming took 1 base from V and 3 from J; bases not matched to a gene: 9. CDR3 sequence (DNA): TGTGCCAGCAGCCAAGTTTTAAGGGGGCACAACTACGAGCAGTACTTC. Translation: CASSQVLRGHNYEQYF.

V is TRBV6-5 and J is TRBJ1-1; no clear D gene. Per germline, CDR1 MNHEY and CDR2 SVGAGI. The CDR3 totals 13 residues. V lost 7 bases, J lost 1 base, and 10 bases lay in between. CDR3 sequence reads: CASTQAPNTEAFF. The CDR3 DNA sequence: TGTGCCAGCACTCAGGCTCCGAACACTGAAGCTTTCTTT.

The chain recombines TRBV6-5 with TRBJ2-7; TRBD2 matches 9 bases. With V trimmed by 1 base and J by 3 bases, 4 bases remained unmatched. Germline loops: CDR1 MNHEY, CDR2 SVGAGI. The CDR3 loop spans 15 amino acids. The CDR3, as DNA: TGTGCCAGCAGTTACTTGACTAGCGGATACTACGAGCAGTACTTC. It encodes CASSYLTSGYYEQYF.

The genes are TRBV6-5 and TRBJ1-5, with D possibly being TRBD1 (5 bases). The germline CDR1 and CDR2 sequences are MNHEY and SVGAGI. The CDR3 sequence is 14 residues long. V lost 8 bases and J 5 bases, leaving 16 bases between the germline ends. CDR3: CASGGYGGDQPQHF. The CDR3 coding sequence is TGTGCCAGCGGGGGTTATGGGGGTGATCAGCCCCAGCATTTT.